The entry below gives a single T cell receptor beta chain sequence along with its context. The target of this receptor is not known. No per-base quality is available; no much larger clone lies one base away. The data were taken from a study of cytomegalovirus exposure and HLA in healthy donors (dated by TCRdb to about 2017). For the study in its entirety: In an earlier analysis of approximately 500 of the donors, under 300 Gb of sequence data and roughly 100 million unique TCR beta sequences from some 170 million T cells were reported. Genome-wide SNP genotypes for about 55% of the roughly 670 donors were used in a later genetic analysis, which treated that subset as a discovery cohort. The study used immunosequencing to profile the T cell repertoires of 600 to 850 subjects and linked those repertoires to cytomegalovirus serostatus. Among 300 to 500 genotyped donors of the cohort, an average of approximately 240,000 unique TCR beta nucleotide sequences was sequenced per donor, of which 15% to 20% were non-productive. A separate validation cohort of 100 to 150 different subjects was used in addition to the roughly 620-subject first cohort. Among the roughly 400 genotyped donors, more than 70% belonged to the genetic ancestry cluster associated with self-reported Caucasian donors. HLA typing covered class I and class II loci at four-digit resolution. In a later analysis, previously published TCR beta repertoires from several hundred donors were re-analyzed and high-resolution HLA genotyping was added so that TCR occurrence patterns could be studied. Rather than using new phenotypic data, the later analysis identified candidate immune exposures from TCR beta sequences and from how often those sequences occurred across donors. An early release that covered 640 HLA-typed donors contained about 290 gigabases of sequencing data and 70 million to 100 million unique TCR sequences. In an earlier analysis of 500 to 650 of the donors, high-throughput TCR beta sequencing was used to judge whether each TCR beta V gene segment behaved as functional or pseudogenic. Donor age, sex, ethnicity and CMV serostatus were compiled together with the repertoire data. The number of typed donors differed by locus: roughly 629-630 for A, B, C, DRB1 and DQB1; 500 to 550 for DQA1; 606 for DPA1; and some 470 for DPB1. Every repertoire in the discovery cohort had been generated on one and the same sequencing platform. The study combined high-throughput TCR immunosequencing, statistical association of individual TCRs with disease status, and machine learning to predict cytomegalovirus infection status. The study was designed to test whether signatures of past pathogen exposure could be identified by cataloging public T cell receptors. Roughly 5 DR-DQ haplotypes were handled as single units for association and clustering because linkage in the cohort was strong.

The cohort consisted of 670 or so healthy bone marrow donors. At the time of sampling, all cohort members were nominally healthy, though unrecorded immune exposures were likely present. The donor was CMV seronegative and was included in the group of a few hundred seronegative cohort members. Each donor provided a peripheral blood sample, and peripheral blood mononuclear cells were used for TCR beta sequencing. The Qiagen DNeasy Blood Extraction Kit was used to extract genomic DNA from the blood cell samples. The research as a whole found: In a later analysis, the rate of TCR association differed among HLA loci, with DRB1 alleles having the most associated TCRs and HLA-C alleles having the fewest. Most CMV-associated TCR beta chains appeared to be HLA-restricted in a later analysis, and the HLA associations seemed to be driven largely by CMV exposure. CMV serostatus was the only immune exposure information available for the cohort. Because counts were too low, under 20 rarely observed V segments, including chromosome 9 orphons, were left out of the earlier analysis of approximately 500 of the donors. When HLA alleles, especially DR and DQ, strongly co-occurred, TCR associations were difficult to assign to individual alleles. In vitro tests confirmed that a few of the cytomegalovirus-associated TCR beta chains recognize cytomegalovirus antigens. According to the authors, the approach could potentially be generalized to other disease states and immunological phenotypes. An earlier analysis of some 560 of the donors showed that most TCR beta V segments appeared in productive rearrangements either about 87% or about 30% of the time, which broadly matched IMGT annotations. Linkage disequilibrium might explain the correlated functional status among segregating V segments, but an unknown experimental factor could not be ruled out. At a false discovery rate of 0.05, a later analysis linked roughly 17,000 TCR beta sequences to specific HLA alleles. An association between a missense DCLRE1C variant and V-gene and J-gene trimming of TCR beta chains was found in a later genetic analysis and replicated in an independent cohort. Compared with equally common non-associated chains, HLA-associated TCR beta chains in a later analysis were more clonally expanded and had lower generation probabilities. Roughly uniform sequencing depth across donors was assumed in presence/absence analyses, although this assumption may not hold. The sequencing pipeline was judged likely to have produced a cluster of highly shared sequence variants as a technical artifact. According to a later analysis, parvovirus B19, influenza, CMV and Epstein-Barr virus appeared linked to several top co-occurrence clusters. In a later genetic analysis, fewer N-insertions in productive TCRs were reported among donors in an Asian-associated ancestry cluster than the approximately 670-donor mean. Because HLA typing was missing for some donors at each locus, association tests included only the typed subset. The classifier was reported to diagnose cytomegalovirus status with high specificity and sensitivity in both the original and validation cohorts. The 87-base-pair reads could not distinguish some IMGT-functional V segments, including TRBV6-2 and TRBV6-3, so those segments were excluded. Across donors, most TCR sequences were observed very rarely, whereas some public TCRs were present in many individuals. This cohort had only TCR beta chains sequenced, and the lack of alpha or paired-chain data limited which features could be detected. A further reported finding was that TCR beta sequences accurately predicted the HLA-A and HLA-B alleles for most subjects in the first cohort. The study gave a list of roughly 150 TCR beta chains associated with cytomegalovirus.

The library was made by the immunoSEQ multiplex PCR assay. The multiplex PCR relied on a mix of 60 forward primers for TCR Vbeta segments and 13 reverse primers for TCR Jbeta segments. The CDR3 region of rearranged TCR beta genes was amplified from genomic DNA with a multiplex PCR assay. The amplified TCR beta libraries were sequenced on the Illumina HiSeq System as 87-base-pair reads. Under the source paper's analysis protocol: A later analysis counted approximately 74 million unique TCR beta chains across the roughly 700 repertoires, and around 9.9 million of these chains were shared by at least two donors. A nearest-neighbor algorithm error-corrected the raw reads and collapsed the reads into unique sequences, merging closely related sequences to remove PCR and sequencing errors. To assign V, D and J gene segments, CDR3 sequences were aligned to IMGT reference sequences. Each retained sequence needed at least a six-nucleotide match to both a V gene segment and a J gene segment. A rearrangement counted as productive if the CDR3 had no stop codons and remained in frame with V and J, and every other rearrangement counted as non-productive. CDR3 was defined by IMGT convention, running from the second conserved V-encoded cysteine to the conserved J-encoded phenylalanine. Sequences without an unambiguous match to a single V gene segment were excluded from the earlier analysis of a few hundred of the donors. In an earlier analysis of roughly 500 of the donors, V segments were called functional above 56.7% productive rearrangements and were called segregating when the between-donor standard deviation exceeded 5%. A statistical classification framework was built for diagnosing cytomegalovirus status from the catalog of TCR beta chain sequences. In a later analysis, V and J genes were assigned by comparing TCR nucleotide sequences against IMGT/GENE-DB human TR gene sequences. In a later analysis, CDR3 sequences and most-parsimonious VDJ recombination scenarios were assigned using the TCRdist pipeline. In a later analysis, each TCR beta chain was defined by its CDR3 amino acid sequence together with its V-gene family, and reads lacking a unique V-gene family were excluded. In a later analysis, approximately 590 highly shared, low-generation-probability nucleotide sequences were removed to address suspected cross-contamination and a sequencing artifact. For each public chain, a later analysis derived a clonal expansion index from normalized ranks of inferred template counts within each repertoire. In a later analysis, generation probabilities were computed with a VDJ recombination model fitted to out-of-frame rearrangements, and the resulting probabilities were checked against IGoR. Hypergeometric tests were used in a later analysis to score TCR-TCR, TCR-HLA and TCR-CMV co-occurrence, with a repertoire-size bias correction applied to the TCR pairs. In a later analysis, false discovery rates were estimated by permuting HLA or CMV assignments 20 times. A later analysis grouped co-occurring TCRs with DBSCAN, adding TCRdist sequence similarity when clustering within HLA-allele-positive subsets. Repertoires with fewer than 30,000 or more than 120,000 public chains were left out of co-occurrence clustering, as were several repertoires with anomalous nucleotide sharing. As stored in TCRdb, this immuneACCESS dataset retains in-frame rearrangements with V and J assigned. A fraction of the clones does not appear; measured against another copy, unresolved V genes explain less than half of the discrepancy, and the remainder lacks a known reason. That table furnishes V, J and clone size, whereas the DNA furnished D and trimming. This sample has 150,000 to 200,000 clones in its table, and roughly 79% of those were observed once. 1.9% of the sample is held by the ten biggest clonotypes.

V trim: 1 base; J trim: 0 bases; unmatched bases: 9. There are 18 amino acids in the CDR3, from cysteine to phenylalanine inclusive. Of all the DNA, just the CDR3 is kept, 54 bases in frame from base 1. CDR1 and CDR2 are drawn from the germline V gene (reference sequence): LNHDA, SQIVND. The TCR comes from a man aged 25-45 years in good health and CMV-seronegative. The chain is encoded by TRBV19 joined to TRBJ2-1, with 7 junctional bases fitting TRBD1. The source material was PBMCs. This receptor has the CDR3 CASSIAQTGKSSYNEQFF. The DNA reads TGTGCCAGTAGTATAGCTCAGACAGGGAAAAGCTCCTACAATGAGCAGTTCTTC.